This passage covers 13 T cell receptor beta chains from one sample sequenced in a study of blood T cell repertoires in COVID-19 (dated by TCRdb to the early 2020s). To prepare the library, the immunoSEQ multiplex PCR assay was applied. The clones in this table, taken by TCRdb from immuneACCESS, are in-frame only. Not every clone is retained; where verified, under half of the shortfall comes from an unresolved V gene, and the cause of the rest is unknown. The sample table contains 200,000 to 250,000 clones; only one count was recorded for around 88% of them. The top ten constitute roughly 6.8% of the sample. Sequencing was performed on peripheral blood. Receptor source: a woman aged 25-40 years with COVID-19, enrolled during active disease.

In this sample, this clone turned up a few times. This chain uses TRBV6-4 with TRBJ2-1; TRBD2 aligns across 10 bases. Germline loops: CDR1 MRHNA, CDR2 SNTAGT. The V gene end was trimmed by 6 bases and the J gene end by 0 bases; junction bases not matched to a gene: 2. The CDR3 runs to 15 residues. This chain's CDR3 is CASSQREGSYNEQFF. The CDR3 DNA reads as TGTGCCAGCAGCCAGCGGGAGGGCTCCTACAATGAGCAGTTCTTC.

The CDR3 is CASISPKRGAGDTQYF. CDR3 DNA sequence: TGTGCCAGCATATCCCCAAAGCGGGGGGCAGGCGATACGCAGTATTTT. The gene calls are TRBV2 and TRBJ2-3, with 9 positions matching TRBD2. Germline CDR1 is SNHLY and CDR2 is FYNNEI. This CDR3 comprises 16 residues. V was pared by 7 bases and J by 6 bases, with 14 bases of the junction left unmatched. The full variable domain, in which reference TRBV2 and TRBJ2-3 provide the parts outside the CDR3, is EPEVTQTPSHQVTQMGQEVILRCVPISNHLYFYWYRQILGQKVEFLVSFYNNEISEKSEIFDDQFSVERPDGSNFTLKIRSTKLEDSAMYFCASISPKRGAGDTQYFGPGTRLTVL.

This clone appeared a few times. The chain's CDR3 is CASSQEGAGEQYV. CDR3 DNA sequence: TGTGCCAGCAGCCAAGAGGGAGCGGGCGAGCAGTACGTC. The V call is TRBV3-1 (or the pseudogene TRBV3-2), the J call TRBJ2-7; the D gene is possibly TRBD2 (6 bases). This CDR3 region has 13 residues. Germline values: CDR1 LGHDT, CDR2 YNNKEL (reference sequence). V was shortened by 0 bases and J by 6 bases, with 9 bases between the two germline ends.

This clone was recorded once. V is TRBV4-2 and J is TRBJ2-1; 8 bases align to TRBD1. The CDR3 is 17 residues long. Germline trimming cut 1 base from V and 0 bases from J; bases unmatched to any gene: 5. Germline values: CDR1 LGHNA, CDR2 YNFKEQ. The DNA of the CDR3 is TGTGCCAGCAGCCAAGCCCTAACAGGGGGCTCCTACAATGAGCAGTTCTTC. Its protein product is CASSQALTGGSYNEQFF.

The chain joins TRBV28 to TRBJ1-1; 8 positions agree with TRBD1. Germline CDR1 reads MDHEN; CDR2 reads SYDVKM. The CDR3 totals 14 residues. After removal of 4 bases from V and 5 bases from J, the junction contained 6 bases not matched to a gene. The CDR3 reads CASSSGQGDTEAFF. The DNA of the CDR3 is TGTGCCAGCAGTTCCGGACAGGGAGATACTGAAGCTTTCTTT.

The rearrangement joins TRBV2 to TRBJ1-2; D call uncertain. Germline V CDR1 and CDR2: SNHLY, FYNNEI. The length of the CDR3 is 13 residues. Deletions cut 8 bases from V and 4 bases from J, with 14 bases between. The CDR3 region has the DNA TGTGCCAGCCGAGAGCCGGGGAGCTATGGCTACACCTTC. This sequence encodes CASREPGSYGYTF.

The chain has TRBV7-2 and TRBJ1-2; D is ambiguous. Germline assignment: CDR1 SGHTA and CDR2 FQGNSA. CDR3 size: 15 residues. The V end lost 4 bases, the J end lost 7 bases, and 19 bases lay between the germline ends. Written as DNA, the CDR3 is TGTGCCAGCAGCTCCGCGGGTCCCATCTCGCGTGGCTACACCTTC. As protein: CASSSAGPISRGYTF. Complete variable domain (other parts from reference TRBV7-2 and TRBJ1-2): GAGVSQSPSNKVTEKGKDVELRCDPISGHTALYWYRQSLGQGLEFLIYFQGNSAPDKSGLPSDRFSAERTGGSVSTLTIQRTQQEDSAVYLCASSSAGPISRGYTFGSGTRLTVV.

A single count supports this clone. The rearrangement joins TRBV2 to TRBJ1-5; 7 bases map to TRBD1. Germline values: CDR1 SNHLY, CDR2 FYNNEI. The CDR3 sequence is 15 residues long. The ends lost 5 bases at V and 0 bases at J; junction bases unmatched: 4. The CDR3 nucleotides read TGTGCCAGCAGTCGAGACAGGGATAGCAATCAGCCCCAGCATTTT. It codes for CASSRDRDSNQPQHF.

The rearrangement uses TRBV19 and TRBJ1-1; D remains unclear. There are 13 residues in the CDR3. V was clipped by 4 bases and J by 0 bases, with 6 bases between them. Germline V gives CDR1 LNHDA, CDR2 SQIVND (reference sequence). The CDR3 spells CASSTSVNTEAFF. DNA of the CDR3: TGTGCCAGTAGTACTTCGGTGAACACTGAAGCTTTCTTT.

This clone was counted a single time. The chain couples TRBV5-1 to TRBJ1-1, with D possibly TRBD1 on 5 matching bases. Trimming cost V 4 bases and J 8 bases, with 18 bases left between them. Germline values: CDR1 SGHRS, CDR2 YFSETQ. CDR3 length equals 14 residues. The CDR3 loop reads CASSPYPDTIEAFF. The CDR3 DNA reads as TGCGCCAGCAGCCCGTACCCGGACACGATCGAAGCTTTCTTT.

The CDR3 region has the DNA TGTGCCAGCTCACGGGAAGGCGGGGGCAGGTCCACTGAAGCTTTCTTT. As protein: CASSREGGGRSTEAFF. The chain employs TRBV18 and TRBJ1-1; possible D gene TRBD1, 6 bases. CDR1 is KGHSH, CDR2 LQKENI, per germline. The V and J ends lost 4 bases and 4 bases respectively, with 19 bases between them. The CDR3 is 16 amino acids.

This clone has just a few counts. The rearrangement uses TRBV21-1 and TRBJ1-2; the tabulated D call, TRBD1, remains unverified against the DNA. TRBV21-1 is flagged as a pseudogene. The CDR3 is made up of 16 amino acids. The CDR3 is CASSKLLGQATYGYTF. The CDR3 nucleotides are TGTGCCAGCAGCAAATTGTTGGGGCAGGCTACCTATGGCTACACCTTC.

This sequence joins TRBV11-2 and TRBJ1-6; D gene unclear. This CDR3 has 12 amino acids. The ends were cut back, 7 bases at V and 7 bases at J, with 8 bases in the middle. From germline, CDR1 is SGHAT and CDR2 FQNNGV. DNA for the CDR3: TGTGCCAGCACGTATAGAAATTCACCCCTCCACTTT. Amino acids: CASTYRNSPLHF.